This TCR beta chain is drawn from a study of T cells in Graves' hyperthyroidism and ophthalmopathy. What was amplified from RNA transcripts were TCR beta CDR3 regions. HTBI primers were used for first-round RT-PCR of the TCR CDR3. TCRdb re-derived calls from the multiplex PCR reads in MiXCR, one entry per CDR3 protein. The sample has fewer than 450,000 distinct CDR3 sequences, about 15% seen once. Of note for this clonotype: A much larger clone differs by one base, so this may be a read error.

The sample taken for sequencing was blood. The sequence was collected from a woman aged 25 to 45 with Graves' hyperthyroidism that later progressed to Graves' ophthalmopathy.

The CDR3 DNA reads TGCAGTGCTAGAGACCCGACAGGCTCTGGAGACACCATATATTTT. It translates to CSARDPTGSGDTIYF. This rearrangement joins TRBV20-1 to TRBJ1-3, with D possibly matching TRBD1 (6 bases). Per the germline V gene, CDR1 is DFQATT and CDR2 is SNEGSKA (reference sequence). The CDR3 has 15 amino acids.